The 30 T cell receptor beta chains listed next were all sequenced from one sample in a study of blood T cell repertoires in COVID-19. Clones were read by immunoSEQ multiplex PCR, and TCRdb kept only the in-frame ones, dropping some. This table has 250,000 to 300,000 clones, approximately 90% appearing once. The specimen sequenced was peripheral blood. The receptors stem from a woman aged 45-59 years who had recovered from COVID-19.

In this sample, this clone turned up a few times. This sequence joins TRBV27 and TRBJ1-1; D is ambiguous. Germline CDR1 MNHEY, CDR2 SMNVEV (reference sequence). V dropped 1 base and J dropped 7 bases, with 10 bases sitting between them. This CDR3 has 13 amino acids. This CDR3 is CASSLYRHHEAFF. The CDR3 bases are TGTGCCAGCAGTTTATACAGACATCATGAAGCTTTCTTT.

The gene calls are TRBV5-5 and TRBJ1-2; D is perhaps TRBD1 (5 bases). V was shortened by 6 bases and J by 4 bases, with 16 bases between the two germline ends. This CDR3 has 14 amino acids. The germline V gene encodes CDR1 SGHKS and CDR2 YYEKEE (reference sequence). The CDR3 sequence: CASTFPGGSYGYTF. CDR3 sequence (DNA): TGTGCCAGCACCTTCCCGGGGGGTAGCTATGGCTACACCTTC.

The gene calls are TRBV3-1 (or the pseudogene TRBV3-2) and TRBJ2-5, with D perhaps matching TRBD1 (6 bases). The CDR3 sequence is 13 residues long. Trimming took 6 bases from V and 3 from J, leaving 11 bases between them. Germline-derived CDR1 and CDR2 are LGHDT and YNNKEL (reference sequence). CDR3 amino acids: CASRYRAEETQYF. As DNA, the CDR3 is TGTGCCAGCAGATACAGGGCAGAAGAGACCCAGTACTTC.

V gene TRBV7-2 combines with J gene TRBJ2-3; D remains ambiguous. Germline CDR1 and CDR2: SGHTA and FQGNSA. The CDR3 is 12 amino acids. The CDR3 here is CASGSSPNTQYF. DNA for the CDR3: TGTGCTTCGGGTTCGAGCCCGAATACGCAGTATTTT.

The genes are TRBV10-3 and TRBJ1-1, with 7 bases that match TRBD1. Looked up from germline, CDR1 is ENHRY and CDR2 is SYGVKD. The CDR3 runs to 14 residues. The CDR3 DNA reads TGTGCAACATCCTACAGGGGTCGGAACACTGAAGCTTTCTTT. This gives the protein CATSYRGRNTEAFF.

The chain is built from TRBV11-2 and TRBJ1-1, with D tentatively TRBD1 (6 bases). Trimming shortened V by 2 bases and J by 8 bases, and 12 bases separated the two germline ends. The germline V gene encodes CDR1 SGHAT and CDR2 FQNNGV. This CDR3 is 13 amino acids long. Here the CDR3 reads CASSLLTGREAFF. The CDR3, as DNA: TGTGCCAGCAGCTTACTCACAGGGAGAGAAGCTTTCTTT.

The count of this clone is one. This chain connects TRBV5-1 to TRBJ1-2; maybe TRBD1 (5 bases). The CDR3 is 13 residues long. V lost 2 bases and J lost 4, with 9 bases in between. Germline V gene lookup returns CDR1 SGHRS and CDR2 YFSETQ. The CDR3 nucleotides read TGCGCCAGCAGCTTCGACAGCCTCTATGGCTACACCTTC. Amino acids: CASSFDSLYGYTF.

This clone is a singleton in its sample. The chain uses TRBV5-5 and TRBJ1-6, with 9 bases identical to TRBD1. V lost 2 bases and J lost 7; bases outside the gene matches: 1. The CDR3 has 14 amino acids. CDR1 and CDR2 from the germline V gene are SGHKS and YYEKEE (reference sequence). The CDR3 here is CASSFGTGNSPLHF. CDR3 DNA: TGTGCCAGCAGCTTCGGGACAGGGAATTCACCCCTCCACTTT.

The J gene is TRBJ1-1, the V gene TRBV3-1 (or the pseudogene TRBV3-2), with 8 bases that match TRBD1. The V gene's germline CDR1 is LGHDT and CDR2 YNNKEL (reference sequence). The CDR3 totals 16 residues. The J segment lost 1 base and the V segment lost 0 bases, leaving 4 bases of the junction unmatched. CDR3 protein: CASSQEGQVKNTEAFF. The CDR3 nucleotides read TGTGCCAGCAGCCAAGAGGGACAGGTAAAGAACACTGAAGCTTTCTTT.

The V and J genes are TRBV19 and TRBJ2-1; a possible D gene is TRBD2 (6 bases). V was trimmed by 1 base and J by 2 bases, leaving 12 bases between them. This CDR3 comprises 16 residues. CDR1 LNHDA and CDR2 SQIVND come from the germline V gene (reference sequence). CDR3 DNA sequence: TGTGCCAGTAGTATAGTAGGGACTCCCCCCTACAATGAGCAGTTCTTC. This translates into CASSIVGTPPYNEQFF.

This clone was observed once. The chain links TRBV9 to TRBJ2-7, with a weak D call TRBD1 (6 bases). V was clipped by 4 bases and J by 2 bases, with 13 bases between them. Germline CDR1 reads SGDLS; CDR2 reads YYNGEE. This CDR3 comprises 14 residues. CDR3: CASSPEDSPYEQYF. The CDR3 DNA follows: TGTGCCAGCAGCCCAGAGGACAGCCCCTACGAGCAGTACTTC. Complete variable domain (other parts from reference TRBV9 and TRBJ2-7): DSGVTQTPKHLITATGQRVTLRCSPRSGDLSVYWYQQSLDQGLQFLIQYYNGEERAKGNILERFSAQQFPDLHSELNLSSLELGDSALYFCASSPEDSPYEQYFGPGTRLTVT.

The V gene is TRBV27, the J gene TRBJ2-7, with D unresolved. The CDR3 has 13 residues. The V end was cut by 0 bases, the J end by 5 bases, with 8 bases between. CDR1 and CDR2 from the germline V gene are MNHEY and SMNVEV (reference sequence). This CDR3 is CASSLSAKNEQYF. The CDR3 DNA reads TGTGCCAGCAGTTTATCGGCCAAGAACGAGCAGTACTTC.

In nucleotides, the CDR3 is TGTGCCAGCAGCCGTCCCGACAGAGATAATGAAAAACTGTTTTTT. It specifies CASSRPDRDNEKLFF. The V call is TRBV5-5, the J call TRBJ1-4; D is possibly TRBD1 (5 bases). Per the germline V gene, CDR1 is SGHKS and CDR2 is YYEKEE (reference sequence). This CDR3 is built from 15 residues. Trimming shortened V by 4 bases and J by 4 bases, and 14 bases separated the two germline ends. The complete variable domain, with remaining parts taken from reference TRBV5-5 and TRBJ1-4, reads DAGVTQSPTHLIKTRGQQVTLRCSPISGHKSVSWYQQVLGQGPQFIFQYYEKEERGRGNFPDRFSARQFPNYSSELNVNALLLGDSALYLCASSRPDRDNEKLFFGSGTQLSVL.

J is TRBJ1-2 and V is TRBV20-1; possibly TRBD1 for D (5 bases). CDR1 is DFQATT and CDR2 is SNEGSKA in the germline V gene (reference sequence). The CDR3 contains 13 residues. V dropped 3 bases and J dropped 6 bases, with 14 bases sitting between them. CDR3 DNA sequence: TGCAGTGCTAGTAAGGACGCAGGGCATGGCTACACCTTC. This translates into CSASKDAGHGYTF.

This clone appeared a few times. One end of the junction varies from germline; a read error may be responsible. This rearrangement joins TRBV5-4 to TRBJ1-3; possible D gene TRBD1, 5 bases. Germline V gene data show CDR1 as SGHNT and CDR2 as YYREEE (reference sequence). The CDR3 runs 11 residues. The CDR3 protein is CASSLGGAWNF. The CDR3 DNA sequence: TGTGCCAGCAGCTTGGGCGGGGCCTGGAATTTT.

V usage is TRBV2 and J usage is TRBJ2-1; the D is unclear. Between the trimmed V and J ends, which lost 6 bases and 2 bases, there was a span of 8 bases. The CDR3 spans 13 residues. In germline, CDR1 is SNHLY, CDR2 FYNNEI. The CDR3 here is CASSPRTYNEQFF. In DNA form, the CDR3 reads TGTGCCAGCAGCCCCAGGACCTACAATGAGCAGTTCTTC.

This chain links TRBV28 with TRBJ2-5, with 8 bases matching TRBD2. V was clipped by 6 bases and J by 4 bases; unmatched bases: 13. Germline V gene data show CDR1 as MDHEN and CDR2 as SYDVKM. The CDR3 sequence is 16 residues long. CDR3 residues: CASSGGQRERGETQYF. The DNA for the CDR3 is TGTGCCAGCAGCGGAGGCCAGCGGGAGAGAGGAGAGACCCAGTACTTC.

V gene TRBV5-4 combines with J gene TRBJ2-7; 10 bases match TRBD2. There are 15 residues in the CDR3. Germline V lookup: CDR1 SGHNT, CDR2 YYREEE (reference sequence). V lost 3 bases and J lost 3; bases outside the gene matches: 6. This chain's CDR3 is CASSSSSGSFYEQYF. CDR3 DNA sequence: TGTGCCAGCAGCTCATCTAGCGGGAGTTTCTACGAGCAGTACTTC.

This clone occurred a few times. Here the CDR3 DNA reads TGCGCCAGCAGCTTATACGGGGAAGGCTACACCTTC. Translating it yields CASSLYGEGYTF. This sequence joins TRBV5-1 and TRBJ1-2; D remains ambiguous. The CDR3 sequence is 12 residues long. V dropped 2 bases and J dropped 8 bases, with 10 bases sitting between them. Germline V gene lookup returns CDR1 SGHRS and CDR2 YFSETQ.

CDR3 sequence (DNA): TGTGCCAGCAGCCACGACAGGGCGGGTCGGAGCAATCAGCCCCAGCATTTT. Its translation is CASSHDRAGRSNQPQHF. V is TRBV5-8 and J is TRBJ1-5; 7 bases agree with TRBD1. This CDR3 has 17 residues. Germline V gene lookup returns CDR1 SGHTS and CDR2 YDEGEE. V gave up 4 bases and J gave up 1 base; unmatched junction bases: 11.

The chain is built from TRBV6-2 or TRBV6-3 and TRBJ1-2, with TRBD1 matching over 10 bases. V dropped 5 bases and J dropped 4; count of bases not matched to a gene: 7. This CDR3 has 15 amino acids. The germline V gene has CDR1 MNHEY and CDR2 SVGEGT. CDR3 coding DNA: TGTGCCAGCAGTACCCTGACAGGGGGCAGCTATGGCTACACCTTC. Protein: CASSTLTGGSYGYTF.

The chain links TRBV7-2 to TRBJ1-2; the D gene is possibly TRBD1 (6 bases). The germline V and J ends were trimmed by 2 bases and 1 base, with 11 bases remaining between them. This CDR3 comprises 15 residues. Germline V gene data show CDR1 as SGHTA and CDR2 as FQGNSA. CDR3 sequence: CASSLSTGLNYGYTF. CDR3 nucleotides: TGTGCCAGCAGCTTATCGACAGGACTTAACTATGGCTACACCTTC.

This clone was detected once. The chain recombines TRBV5-1 with TRBJ2-1, with TRBD2 matching over 14 bases. The CDR3 extends over 15 amino acids. The V gene's germline CDR1 is SGHRS and CDR2 YFSETQ. V shed 4 bases and J 9 bases; nucleotides not matched to a gene: 6. CDR3 DNA: TGCGCCAGCAGCACGGGACTAGCGGGAGCGGCTGAGCAGTTCTTC. It codes for CASSTGLAGAAEQFF.

This clone was recorded a few times. This chain links TRBV6-5 with TRBJ1-1; 8 bases are a match to TRBD1. V shed 7 bases, J shed 4 bases, and the junction held 8 bases outside the gene matches. The V gene's germline CDR1 is MNHEY and CDR2 SVGAGI. This CDR3 contains 14 residues. The CDR3: CASILDRVVTEAFF. The CDR3 DNA follows: TGTGCCAGCATTCTGGACAGGGTAGTCACTGAAGCTTTCTTT.

The chain recombines TRBV10-3 with TRBJ1-5; D call uncertain. Trimming shortened V by 6 bases and J by 4 bases, and 7 bases separated the two germline ends. The CDR3 extends over 12 amino acids. Germline CDR1 and CDR2: ENHRY and SYGVKD. CDR3 loop: CAIRADNQPQHF. The CDR3 region has the DNA TGTGCCATCAGGGCAGATAATCAGCCCCAGCATTTT.

The rearrangement uses TRBV2 and TRBJ1-2; unclear D gene. CDR1 and CDR2 (germline): SNHLY, FYNNEI. The CDR3 runs to 14 residues. With 5 bases removed from V and 4 bases from J, the gap between germline ends came to 14 bases. The CDR3: CASSLDNRPYGYTF. The CDR3 coding sequence is TGTGCCAGCAGTCTTGACAACCGACCCTATGGCTACACCTTC.

This sequence joins TRBV30 and TRBJ2-2; 10 positions agree with TRBD1. Germline CDR1 and CDR2: GTSNPN and SVGIG (reference sequence). CDR3 size: 14 residues. V was clipped by 5 bases and J by 1 base; unmatched bases: 1. This CDR3 reads CAWDRGRNTGELFF. CDR3 DNA sequence: TGTGCCTGGGACAGGGGGCGGAACACCGGGGAGCTGTTTTTT.

The chain recombines TRBV19 with TRBJ1-1; D call uncertain. V was clipped by 5 bases and J by 0 bases, with 16 bases between them. The CDR3 length is 16 residues. Germline CDR1 reads LNHDA; CDR2 reads SQIVND (reference sequence). The CDR3 loop reads CASSVSPPRVNTEAFF. The CDR3 bases are TGTGCCAGTAGTGTTAGCCCGCCTCGGGTGAACACTGAAGCTTTCTTT.

About this clone itself: Within the sample, other DNA sequences also encode this same CDR3. The CDR3 spells CASSLGRGEQYF. In DNA form, the CDR3 reads TGTGCCAGCAGCTTGGGAAGGGGCGAGCAGTACTTC. The chain is built from TRBV5-6 and TRBJ2-7; D is possibly TRBD1 (5 bases). CDR1 and CDR2 (germline): SGHDT, YYEEEE. The CDR3 loop spans 12 amino acids. The V gene lost 0 bases and the J gene lost 6 bases, with 7 bases spanning the gap.

The chain combines TRBV19 with TRBJ2-5; the D is unclear. V dropped 5 bases and J dropped 5 bases, with 18 bases sitting between them. The CDR3 contains 15 residues. Germline assignment: CDR1 LNHDA and CDR2 SQIVND (reference sequence). CDR3 nucleotide sequence: TGTGCCAGTAGTCCCCCCTCCAGGCGTTTCGAGACCCAGTACTTC. This sequence encodes CASSPPSRRFETQYF.